Shown below are 32 T cell receptor beta chains from a single sample sequenced in a study of cytomegalovirus exposure and HLA in healthy donors. Using immunoSEQ multiplex PCR, the repertoire was profiled, and TCRdb retains in-frame clones only, with some absent. The table shows about 130,000 clones, with about nine tenths occurring only once. Sample: PBMCs. The source of these receptors is a man in his thirties or forties in good health and CMV-seronegative.

In DNA, the CDR3 is TGTGCCAGCAGCTTAGTTAGGGGTGAGCAGTTCTTC. Residues: CASSLVRGEQFF. This chain connects TRBV7-8 to TRBJ2-1; maybe TRBD1 (5 bases). Germline CDR1 and CDR2: SGHVS and FQNEAQ. The CDR3 totals 12 residues. The V gene lost 1 base and the J gene lost 9 bases, with 7 bases spanning the gap.

The chain carries TRBV5-1 and TRBJ2-2; D is perhaps TRBD2 (5 bases). The CDR3 extends over 15 amino acids. CDR1 and CDR2 (germline): SGHRS, YFSETQ. The V gene lost 2 bases and the J gene lost 2 bases, with 10 bases spanning the gap. The CDR3 DNA sequence: TGCGCCAGCAGCTTCGGACTCCTCAACACCGGGGAGCTGTTTTTT. The encoded protein is CASSFGLLNTGELFF.

A note on this clone: The sample holds other DNA sequences that translate to the same CDR3. The rearrangement links TRBV6-4 to TRBJ2-1; TRBD2 aligns across 10 bases. V lost 0 bases to trimming and J lost 4 bases; unmatched junction nucleotides: 0. From germline, CDR1 is MRHNA and CDR2 SNTAGT. This CDR3 has 15 amino acids. The CDR3 DNA reads TGTGCCAGCAGTGACTCGACTAGCGGGTACAATGAGCAGTTCTTC. Translation gives CASSDSTSGYNEQFF.

V and J are TRBV9 and TRBJ2-7, with 8 bases fitting TRBD2. Trimming cost V 1 base and J 6 bases; bases outside gene matches: 6. This CDR3 is built from 14 residues. The V gene's germline CDR1 is SGDLS and CDR2 YYNGEE. CDR3 protein: CASSVSGSLSEQYF. CDR3 DNA: TGTGCCAGCAGCGTAAGCGGGAGTCTGAGCGAGCAGTACTTC.

The CDR3 bases are TGCGCCAGCAGCTTGGGTTTAGACACCTACGAGCAGTACTTC. It codes for CASSLGLDTYEQYF. The chain recombines TRBV5-1 with TRBJ2-7; unclear D gene. Germline V gene sequence: CDR1 SGHRS, CDR2 YFSETQ. Trimming took 0 bases from V and 2 from J, leaving 9 bases between them. The CDR3 length is 14 residues.

The genes are TRBV5-6 and TRBJ2-4; perhaps TRBD1 as D (6 bases). Trimming left V 4 bases short and J 5 bases short, with 16 bases between. Germline loops: CDR1 SGHDT, CDR2 YYEEEE. The length of the CDR3 is 15 residues. Written as DNA, the CDR3 is TGTGCCAGCAGCCGGAGGACAGAAAGGGAAAACATTCAGTACTTC. Its translation: CASSRRTERENIQYF.

V and J are TRBV2 and TRBJ1-4; the D gene is possibly TRBD1 (5 bases). The CDR3 contains 17 residues. V lost 1 base and J lost 1, with 13 bases in between. CDR1 is SNHLY and CDR2 is FYNNEI in the germline V gene. The CDR3 is CASSEGAGRGTNEKLFF. The CDR3 bases are TGTGCCAGCAGTGAAGGGGCAGGGCGGGGAACTAATGAAAAACTGTTTTTT.

This chain links TRBV7-3 with TRBJ2-7, with D perhaps TRBD2 (6 bases). Germline V gene sequence: CDR1 SGHTA, CDR2 FQGTGA. Trimming took 1 base from V and 5 from J, leaving 18 bases between them. The CDR3 runs 16 residues. CDR3 loop: CASSLNPPGGVDEQYF. The CDR3 nucleotides read TGTGCCAGCAGCTTAAACCCGCCCGGGGGAGTGGACGAGCAGTACTTC.

The rearrangement uses TRBV6-6 and TRBJ1-6; D not certain. In germline, CDR1 is MNHNY, CDR2 SVGAGI (reference sequence). Trimming removed 6 bases at V and 8 bases at J, with 11 bases between. The CDR3 length is 13 residues. The CDR3 region has the DNA TGTGCCAGCAGCCCCCAAAATTATTCACCCCTCCACTTT. Translation gives CASSPQNYSPLHF.

This rearrangement joins TRBV7-2 to TRBJ2-1; 8 bases are a match to TRBD2. The CDR3 runs to 15 residues. Germline V CDR1 and CDR2: SGHTA, FQGNSA. The V segment lost 6 bases and the J segment 0 bases; nucleotides outside the gene matches: 4. The CDR3 here is CASSPLADSYNEQFF. In DNA form, the CDR3 reads TGTGCCAGCAGTCCACTAGCGGACTCCTACAATGAGCAGTTCTTC.

CDR3 protein: CASSLVGGGYTF. Here the CDR3 DNA reads TGTGCCAGCAGCTTAGTAGGGGGTGGCTACACCTTC. This chain links TRBV11-2 with TRBJ1-2; D is possibly TRBD1 (6 bases). The CDR3 runs 12 residues. V lost 1 base to trimming and J lost 7 bases, with 7 bases between them. Germline assignment: CDR1 SGHAT and CDR2 FQNNGV. The variable domain in full, completed from reference TRBV11-2 and TRBJ1-2, reads EAGVAQSPRYKIIEKRQSVAFWCNPISGHATLYWYQQILGQGPKLLIQFQNNGVVDDSQLPKDRFSAERLKGVDSTLKIQPAKLEDSAVYLCASSLVGGGYTFGSGTRLTVV.

The chain is built from TRBV20-1 and TRBJ1-1; D is possibly TRBD1 (5 bases). The CDR3 is 11 amino acids. Germline V gene sequence: CDR1 DFQATT, CDR2 SNEGSKA (reference sequence). This CDR3 is CTLGGNTEAFF. As DNA, the CDR3 is TGCACCCTGGGGGGGAACACTGAAGCTTTCTTT.

Note on this clone: This sample also contains other DNA sequences that code for the same CDR3. The chain combines TRBV10-1 with TRBJ2-5; perhaps TRBD2 as D (6 bases). The germline gives CDR1 WNHNN, CDR2 SYGVQD (reference sequence). V lost 0 bases and J lost 2, with 7 bases in between. There are 14 residues in the CDR3. The CDR3 is CASSESGSQETQYF. DNA for the CDR3: TGCGCCAGCAGTGAGTCCGGGAGTCAAGAGACCCAGTACTTC.

This clone was seen once. J is TRBJ2-1 and V is TRBV13, with 10 bases matching TRBD2. CDR1 is PRHDT and CDR2 is FYEKMQ in the germline V gene (reference sequence). J gave up 8 bases and V 0 bases, and 4 bases lay outside the gene matches. This CDR3 spans 15 amino acids. This CDR3 is CASSLGGLAGDEQFF. DNA for the CDR3: TGTGCCAGCAGCTTAGGCGGGCTAGCGGGAGATGAGCAGTTCTTC.

In this sample, this clone turned up a few times. The chain is built from TRBV19 and TRBJ2-3, with D possibly matching TRBD2 (5 bases). Between the trimmed V and J ends, which lost 5 bases and 4 bases, there was a span of 10 bases. Germline CDR1 is LNHDA and CDR2 is SQIVND (reference sequence). CDR3 length: 13 residues. This chain's CDR3 is CASSRLRADTQYF. The DNA of the CDR3 is TGTGCCAGTAGTCGGTTGAGGGCAGATACGCAGTATTTT.

The CDR3 DNA is TGTGCCTGGAGTTTGCGGACAGGGGACTACGAGCAGTACTTC. It translates to CAWSLRTGDYEQYF. V is TRBV30 and J is TRBJ2-7; 9 bases align to TRBD1. The CDR3 is made up of 14 amino acids. After removal of 2 bases from V and 3 bases from J, the junction contained 5 bases not matched to a gene. Germline V gene sequence: CDR1 GTSNPN, CDR2 SVGIG (reference sequence). Filled out from reference TRBV30 and TRBJ2-7, the complete variable domain reads SQTIHQWPATLVQPVGSPLSLECTVEGTSNPNLYWYRQAAGRGLQLLFYSVGIGQISSEVPQNLSASRPQDRQFILSSKKLLLSDSGFYLCAWSLRTGDYEQYFGPGTRLTVT.

The table lists this clone with a count of one. The chain carries TRBV5-1 and TRBJ2-1, with D possibly matching TRBD1 (5 bases). V lost 0 bases, J lost 4 bases, and 8 bases lay in between. The CDR3 has 14 residues. Germline-derived CDR1 and CDR2 are SGHRS and YFSETQ. The CDR3 DNA reads TGCGCCAGCAGCTTGGAAGGGGTATACAATGAGCAGTTCTTC. Its translation: CASSLEGVYNEQFF.

CDR3 DNA sequence: TGTGCCAGCAGTGCTAGCGGGCGACACACAGATACGCAGTATTTT. This gives the protein CASSASGRHTDTQYF. The chain has TRBV9 and TRBJ2-3; 8 bases line up with TRBD2. CDR3 length: 15 amino acids. V lost 5 bases, J lost 2 bases, and 7 bases stayed unmatched. The germline V gene has CDR1 SGDLS and CDR2 YYNGEE.

The rearrangement links TRBV18 to TRBJ2-3, with 9 bases identical to TRBD2. After removal of 3 bases from V and 3 bases from J, the junction contained 7 bases not matched to a gene. This CDR3 comprises 16 residues. The germline V gene encodes CDR1 KGHSH and CDR2 LQKENI. CDR3: CASSPVAGVVTDTQYF. CDR3 sequence (DNA): TGTGCCAGCTCACCCGTAGCGGGAGTTGTGACAGATACGCAGTATTTT.

The chain has TRBV5-6 and TRBJ1-4, with 7 bases matching TRBD1. CDR3 length: 17 amino acids. Germline CDR1 and CDR2: SGHDT and YYEEEE. The J segment lost 3 bases and the V segment lost 4 bases, leaving 12 bases of the junction unmatched. CDR3 sequence reads: CASSASTEQGPNEKLFF. The CDR3 DNA follows: TGTGCCAGCAGCGCTTCCACCGAACAGGGGCCTAATGAAAAACTGTTTTTT.

This clone was seen only a few times. CDR3 loop: CASSLGGLASTYEQYF. The CDR3 DNA sequence: TGTGCCAGCAGCTTAGGTGGGCTAGCGTCGACCTACGAGCAGTACTTC. The chain couples TRBV11-2 to TRBJ2-7; a possible D gene is TRBD2 (6 bases). This CDR3 spans 16 amino acids. Trimming removed 1 base at V and 2 bases at J, with 15 bases between. Germline V gives CDR1 SGHAT, CDR2 FQNNGV.

The chain carries TRBV25-1 and TRBJ2-3, with no clear D. The CDR3 covers 13 residues. Deletions cut 3 bases from V and 0 bases from J, with 4 bases between. Germline CDR1 MGHDK, CDR2 SYGVNS. The CDR3 DNA reads as TGTGCCAGCAGTGACCCTAGCACAGATACGCAGTATTTT. It yields the protein CASSDPSTDTQYF.

V and J are TRBV18 and TRBJ2-3; D is perhaps TRBD1 (6 bases). The germline V gene encodes CDR1 KGHSH and CDR2 LQKENI. The CDR3 contains 13 residues. The V end lost 0 bases, the J end lost 7 bases, and 8 bases lay between the germline ends. In nucleotides, the CDR3 is TGTGCCAGCTCACCACCAGGGGGATATACGCAGTATTTT. Translating it yields CASSPPGGYTQYF.

This chain joins TRBV7-9 and TRBJ2-1; D perhaps matches TRBD2 (5 bases). There are 16 residues in the CDR3. V lost 4 bases and J lost 0, with 13 bases in between. The germline gives CDR1 SEHNR, CDR2 FQNEAQ (reference sequence). The CDR3 region has the DNA TGTGCCAGCAGCTCCCTAGAGCGGAGCTCCTACAATGAGCAGTTCTTC. Encoded protein: CASSSLERSSYNEQFF.

This chain uses TRBV11-2 with TRBJ2-3; D gene uncertain. This CDR3 has 15 residues. V dropped 0 bases and J dropped 4 bases, with 11 bases sitting between them. Germline V gene sequence: CDR1 SGHAT, CDR2 FQNNGV. Here the CDR3 DNA reads TGTGCCAGCAGCTTAGACTTCCCACTCCCAGATACGCAGTATTTT. This sequence encodes CASSLDFPLPDTQYF.

This rearrangement joins TRBV5-1 to TRBJ2-5; 7 bases agree with TRBD1. The germline CDR1 and CDR2 sequences are SGHRS and YFSETQ. This CDR3 has 19 amino acids. Germline trimming cut 5 bases from V and 5 bases from J; bases unmatched to any gene: 24. The CDR3 loop reads CASSYPTLQDRLAEETQYF. The CDR3 nucleotides are TGCGCCAGCAGTTATCCAACATTACAGGACAGGTTGGCAGAGGAGACCCAGTACTTC. Supplemented by reference TRBV5-1 and TRBJ2-5, the full variable domain reads KAGVTQTPRYLIKTRGQQVTLSCSPISGHRSVSWYQQTPGQGLQFLFEYFSETQRNKGNFPGRFSGRQFSNSRSEMNVSTLELGDSALYLCASSYPTLQDRLAEETQYFGPGTRLLVL.

The genes are TRBV19 and TRBJ1-5; 10 nucleotides match TRBD1. The CDR3 runs to 13 residues. Trimming removed 8 bases from V and 7 bases from J; junction bases left unmatched: 5. From germline, CDR1 is LNHDA and CDR2 SQIVND (reference sequence). CDR3 protein: CASGGQGIQPQHF. The CDR3 bases are TGTGCCAGTGGGGGACAGGGGATCCAGCCCCAGCATTTT.

This rearrangement joins TRBV27 to TRBJ2-5; TRBD2 is a possible D gene (5 bases). The germline V gene has CDR1 MNHEY and CDR2 SMNVEV (reference sequence). V lost 1 base and J lost 4, with 13 bases in between. The CDR3 sequence is 15 residues long. DNA of the CDR3: TGTGCCAGCAGTTTATTTCGGGGTTCCCCAGAGACCCAGTACTTC. It encodes CASSLFRGSPETQYF.

The rearrangement joins TRBV5-1 to TRBJ2-1; 10 bases align to TRBD2. Germline-derived CDR1 and CDR2 are SGHRS and YFSETQ. V trimming: 8 bases; J trimming: 5 bases; junction bases outside the gene matches: 10. The CDR3 is 15 residues long. The DNA of the CDR3 is TGCGCCAGTATCGAGAGCGGGAGGGCCAACAATGAGCAGTTCTTC. Its protein product is CASIESGRANNEQFF.

There are a few counts of this clone. The rearrangement joins TRBV6-6 to TRBJ1-5, with D possibly TRBD1 on 6 matching bases. Deletions cut 9 bases from V and 7 bases from J, with 13 bases between. Looked up from germline, CDR1 is MNHNY and CDR2 is SVGAGI (reference sequence). The CDR3 covers 12 residues. CDR3 sequence (DNA): TGTGCCAGTCGGTACAGGGAACAGCCCCAGCATTTT. Protein product: CASRYREQPQHF.

The rearrangement uses TRBV29-1 and TRBJ2-1, with 12 bases identical to TRBD2. V gave up 0 bases and J gave up 5 bases; unmatched junction bases: 11. From germline, CDR1 is SQVTM and CDR2 ANQGSEA. There are 18 residues in the CDR3. The CDR3 nucleotides read TGCAGCGTTGAAGATCCCGCTAGCGGGAGGGCCCGGGACAATGAGCAGTTCTTC. This translates into CSVEDPASGRARDNEQFF.

The chain combines TRBV5-6 with TRBJ1-5, with D maybe TRBD1 (5 bases). The CDR3 loop spans 14 amino acids. Germline V gene data show CDR1 as SGHDT and CDR2 as YYEEEE. The V and J ends lost 3 bases and 0 bases respectively, with 7 bases between them. The chain's CDR3 is CASSWGRSNQPQHF. The CDR3 nucleotides are TGTGCCAGCAGCTGGGGCCGTAGCAATCAGCCCCAGCATTTT.